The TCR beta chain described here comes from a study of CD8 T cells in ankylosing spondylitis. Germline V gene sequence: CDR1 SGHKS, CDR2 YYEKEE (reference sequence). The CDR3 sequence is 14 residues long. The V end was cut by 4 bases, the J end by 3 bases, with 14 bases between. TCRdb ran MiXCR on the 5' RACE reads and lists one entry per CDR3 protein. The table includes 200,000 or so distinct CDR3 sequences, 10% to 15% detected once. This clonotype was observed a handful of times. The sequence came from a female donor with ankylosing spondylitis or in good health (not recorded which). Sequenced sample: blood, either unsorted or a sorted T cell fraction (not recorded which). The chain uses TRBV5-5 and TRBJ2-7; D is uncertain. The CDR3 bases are TGTGCCAGCAGCGAGGTGGGTCTCAGCTACGAGCAGTACTTC. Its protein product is CASSEVGLSYEQYF.